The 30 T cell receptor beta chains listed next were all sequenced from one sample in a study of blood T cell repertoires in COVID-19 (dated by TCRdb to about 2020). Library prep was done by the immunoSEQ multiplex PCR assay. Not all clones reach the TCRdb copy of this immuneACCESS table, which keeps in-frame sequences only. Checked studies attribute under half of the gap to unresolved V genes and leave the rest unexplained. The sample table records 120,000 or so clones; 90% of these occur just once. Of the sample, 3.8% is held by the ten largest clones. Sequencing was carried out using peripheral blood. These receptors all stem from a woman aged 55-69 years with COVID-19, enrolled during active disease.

CDR3 protein: CASSPSGADTQYF. The CDR3 DNA sequence: TGCGCCAGCAGCCCGTCGGGGGCAGATACGCAGTATTTT. The chain uses TRBV5-1 and TRBJ2-3, with a possible D match to TRBD2 (6 bases). Per germline, CDR1 SGHRS and CDR2 YFSETQ. The CDR3 loop spans 13 amino acids. Trimming left V 4 bases short and J 4 bases short, with 10 bases between.

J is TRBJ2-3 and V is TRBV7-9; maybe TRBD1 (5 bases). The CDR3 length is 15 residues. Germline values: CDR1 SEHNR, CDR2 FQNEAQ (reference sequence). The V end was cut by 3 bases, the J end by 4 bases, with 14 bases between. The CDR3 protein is CASSFPQGFPDTQYF. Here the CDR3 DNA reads TGTGCCAGCAGCTTCCCCCAGGGATTTCCAGATACGCAGTATTTT.

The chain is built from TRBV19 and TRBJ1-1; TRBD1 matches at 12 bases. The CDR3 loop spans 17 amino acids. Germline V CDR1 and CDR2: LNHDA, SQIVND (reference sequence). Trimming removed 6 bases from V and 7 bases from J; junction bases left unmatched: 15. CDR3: CASRKTGTGGKIDEAFF. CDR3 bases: TGTGCCAGTAGAAAAACCGGGACAGGGGGCAAAATCGATGAAGCTTTCTTT.

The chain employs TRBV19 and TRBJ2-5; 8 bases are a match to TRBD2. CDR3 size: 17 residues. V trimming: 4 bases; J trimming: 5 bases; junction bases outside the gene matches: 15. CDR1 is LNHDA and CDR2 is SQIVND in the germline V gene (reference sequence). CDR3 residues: CASSRSGGSVARETQYF. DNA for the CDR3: TGTGCCAGTAGTAGGTCGGGGGGGTCGGTCGCACGGGAGACCCAGTACTTC.

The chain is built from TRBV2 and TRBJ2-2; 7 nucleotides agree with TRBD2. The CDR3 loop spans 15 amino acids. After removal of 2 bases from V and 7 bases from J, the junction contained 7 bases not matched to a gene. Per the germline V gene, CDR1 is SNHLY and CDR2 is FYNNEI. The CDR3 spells CASSEMGGDVGELFF. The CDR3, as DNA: TGTGCCAGCAGTGAAATGGGAGGGGATGTCGGGGAGCTGTTTTTT.

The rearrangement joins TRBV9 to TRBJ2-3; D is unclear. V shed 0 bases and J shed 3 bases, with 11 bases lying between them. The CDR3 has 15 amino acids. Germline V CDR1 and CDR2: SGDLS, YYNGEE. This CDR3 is CASSVGRSGTDTQYF. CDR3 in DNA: TGTGCCAGCAGCGTAGGACGGTCGGGTACAGATACGCAGTATTTT.

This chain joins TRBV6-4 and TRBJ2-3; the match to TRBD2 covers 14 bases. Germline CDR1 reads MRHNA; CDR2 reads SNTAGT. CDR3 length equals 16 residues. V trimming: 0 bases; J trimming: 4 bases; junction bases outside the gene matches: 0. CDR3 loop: CASSDSTSGGADTQYF. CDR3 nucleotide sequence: TGTGCCAGCAGTGACTCGACTAGCGGGGGGGCAGATACGCAGTATTTT.

The DNA for the CDR3 is TGTGCCAGCAGTTACTCTGGCAGGGAGGGCGAGCAGTACTTC. Translating it yields CASSYSGREGEQYF. The chain links TRBV6-5 to TRBJ2-7; 7 bases agree with TRBD2. The CDR3 spans 14 residues. J was trimmed by 6 bases and V by 0 bases; bases with no gene match: 5. Germline V gene lookup returns CDR1 MNHEY and CDR2 SVGAGI.

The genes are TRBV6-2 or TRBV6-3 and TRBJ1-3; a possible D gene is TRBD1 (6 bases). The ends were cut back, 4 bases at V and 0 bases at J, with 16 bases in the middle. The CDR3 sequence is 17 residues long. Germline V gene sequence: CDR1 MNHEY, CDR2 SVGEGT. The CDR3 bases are TGTGCCAGCAGTTCCTTCCGGACAGTTTTCTCTGGAAACACCATATATTTT. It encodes CASSSFRTVFSGNTIYF.

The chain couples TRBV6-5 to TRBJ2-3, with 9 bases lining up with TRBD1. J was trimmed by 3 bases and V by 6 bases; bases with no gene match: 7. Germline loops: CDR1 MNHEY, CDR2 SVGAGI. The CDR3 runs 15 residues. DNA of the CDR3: TGTGCCAGCAGCCGGGACAGGGTAACGACAGATACGCAGTATTTT. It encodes CASSRDRVTTDTQYF.

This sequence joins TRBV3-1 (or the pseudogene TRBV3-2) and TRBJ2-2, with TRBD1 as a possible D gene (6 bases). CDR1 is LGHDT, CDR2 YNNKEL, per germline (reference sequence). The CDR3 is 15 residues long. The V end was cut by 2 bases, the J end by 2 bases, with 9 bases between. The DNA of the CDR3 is TGTGCCAGCAGCCAAAACAGGGTTAACACCGGGGAGCTGTTTTTT. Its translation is CASSQNRVNTGELFF.

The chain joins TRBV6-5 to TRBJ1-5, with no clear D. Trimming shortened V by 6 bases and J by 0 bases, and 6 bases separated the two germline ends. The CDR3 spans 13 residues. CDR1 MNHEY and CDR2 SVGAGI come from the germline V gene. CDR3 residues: CASRQNSNQPQHF. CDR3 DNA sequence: TGTGCCAGCAGGCAGAATAGCAATCAGCCCCAGCATTTT.

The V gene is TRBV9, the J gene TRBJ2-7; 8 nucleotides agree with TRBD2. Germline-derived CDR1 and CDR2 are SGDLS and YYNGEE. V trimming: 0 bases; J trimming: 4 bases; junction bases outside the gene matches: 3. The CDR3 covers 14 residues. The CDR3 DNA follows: TGTGCCAGCAGCGTAGCGGGGGGGGTTTACGAGCAGTACTTC. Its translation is CASSVAGGVYEQYF.

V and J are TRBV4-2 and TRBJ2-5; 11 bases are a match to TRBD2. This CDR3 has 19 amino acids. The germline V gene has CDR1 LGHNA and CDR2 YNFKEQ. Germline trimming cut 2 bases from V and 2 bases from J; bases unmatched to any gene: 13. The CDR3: CASSQKAGLAGGGQETQYF. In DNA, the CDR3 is TGTGCCAGCAGCCAAAAAGCTGGTCTAGCGGGGGGCGGGCAAGAGACCCAGTACTTC.

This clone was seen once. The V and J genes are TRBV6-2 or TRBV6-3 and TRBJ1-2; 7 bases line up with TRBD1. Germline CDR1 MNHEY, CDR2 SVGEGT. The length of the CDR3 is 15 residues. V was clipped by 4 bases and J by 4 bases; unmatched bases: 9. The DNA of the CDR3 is TGTGCCAGCAGTTCGGAGTTCGGGACAGCCTATGGCTACACCTTC. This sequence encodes CASSSEFGTAYGYTF.

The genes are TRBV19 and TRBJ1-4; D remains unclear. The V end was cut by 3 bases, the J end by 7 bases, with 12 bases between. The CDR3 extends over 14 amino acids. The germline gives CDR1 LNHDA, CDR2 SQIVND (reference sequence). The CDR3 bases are TGTGCCAGTAGTATTAATGCAGGTGGTGAAAAACTGTTTTTT. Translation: CASSINAGGEKLFF.

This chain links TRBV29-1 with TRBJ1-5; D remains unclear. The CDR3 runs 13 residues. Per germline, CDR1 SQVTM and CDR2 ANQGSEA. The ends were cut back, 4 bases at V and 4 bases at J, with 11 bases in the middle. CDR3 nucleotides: TGCAGCGTTGCCCAATCGGGTAATCAGCCCCAGCATTTT. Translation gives CSVAQSGNQPQHF.

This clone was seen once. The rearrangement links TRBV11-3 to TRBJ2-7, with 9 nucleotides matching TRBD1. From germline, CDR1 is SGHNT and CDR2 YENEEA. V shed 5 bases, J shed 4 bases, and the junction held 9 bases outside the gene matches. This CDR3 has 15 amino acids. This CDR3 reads CASSAGQGVGYEQYF. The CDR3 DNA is TGTGCCAGCAGCGCGGGACAGGGAGTGGGTTACGAGCAGTACTTC.

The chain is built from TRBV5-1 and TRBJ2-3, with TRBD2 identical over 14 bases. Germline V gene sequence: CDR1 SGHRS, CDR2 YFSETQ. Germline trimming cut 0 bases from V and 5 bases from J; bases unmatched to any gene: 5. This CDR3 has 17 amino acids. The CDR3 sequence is CASSLEGLAGVGDTQYF. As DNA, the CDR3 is TGCGCCAGCAGCTTGGAGGGACTAGCGGGGGTGGGAGATACGCAGTATTTT.

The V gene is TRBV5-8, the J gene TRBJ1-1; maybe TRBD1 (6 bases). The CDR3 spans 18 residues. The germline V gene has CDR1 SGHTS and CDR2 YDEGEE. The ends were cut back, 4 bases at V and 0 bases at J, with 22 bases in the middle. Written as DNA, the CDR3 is TGTGCCAGCAGCCCAACCCCACCCGGACAGATTTTGAACACTGAAGCTTTCTTT. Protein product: CASSPTPPGQILNTEAFF.

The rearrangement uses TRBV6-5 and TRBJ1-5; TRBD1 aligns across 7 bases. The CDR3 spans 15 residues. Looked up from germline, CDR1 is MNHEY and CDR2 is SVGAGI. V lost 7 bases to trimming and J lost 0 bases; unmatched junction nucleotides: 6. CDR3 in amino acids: CASILDRASNQPQHF. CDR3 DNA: TGTGCCAGCATCCTCGACAGGGCTAGCAATCAGCCCCAGCATTTT.

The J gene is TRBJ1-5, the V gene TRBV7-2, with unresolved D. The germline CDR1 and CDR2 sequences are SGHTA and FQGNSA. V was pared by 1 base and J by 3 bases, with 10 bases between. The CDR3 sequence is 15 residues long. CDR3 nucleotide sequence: TGTGCCAGCAGCTTAGATGGAGGCTACAATCAGCCCCAGCATTTT. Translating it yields CASSLDGGYNQPQHF.

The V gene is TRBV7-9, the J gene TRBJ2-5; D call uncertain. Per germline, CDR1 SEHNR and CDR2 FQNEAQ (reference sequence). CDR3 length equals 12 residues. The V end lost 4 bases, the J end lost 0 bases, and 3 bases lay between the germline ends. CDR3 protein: CASSSNQETQYF. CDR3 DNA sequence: TGTGCCAGCAGCTCAAACCAAGAGACCCAGTACTTC.

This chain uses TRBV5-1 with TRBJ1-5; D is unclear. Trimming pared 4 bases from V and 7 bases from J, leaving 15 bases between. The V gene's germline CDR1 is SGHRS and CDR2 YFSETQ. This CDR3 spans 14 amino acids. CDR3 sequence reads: CASSPYDSTQPQHF. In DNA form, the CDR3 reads TGCGCCAGCAGCCCTTATGACTCGACCCAGCCCCAGCATTTT. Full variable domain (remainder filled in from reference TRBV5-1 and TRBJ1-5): KAGVTQTPRYLIKTRGQQVTLSCSPISGHRSVSWYQQTPGQGLQFLFEYFSETQRNKGNFPGRFSGRQFSNSRSEMNVSTLELGDSALYLCASSPYDSTQPQHFGDGTRLSIL.

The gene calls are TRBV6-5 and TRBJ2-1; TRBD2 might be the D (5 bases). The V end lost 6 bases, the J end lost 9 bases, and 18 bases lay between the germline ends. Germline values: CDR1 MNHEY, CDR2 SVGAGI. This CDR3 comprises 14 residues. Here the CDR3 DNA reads TGTGCCAGCAGGACCCGGTATAAAAGCGGTGAGCAGTTCTTC. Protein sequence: CASRTRYKSGEQFF.

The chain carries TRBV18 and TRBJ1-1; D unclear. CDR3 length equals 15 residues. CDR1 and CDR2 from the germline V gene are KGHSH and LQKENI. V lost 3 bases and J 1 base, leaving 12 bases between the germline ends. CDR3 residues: CASSPSRVTNTEAFF. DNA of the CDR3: TGTGCCAGCTCACCCTCGAGGGTGACGAACACTGAAGCTTTCTTT.

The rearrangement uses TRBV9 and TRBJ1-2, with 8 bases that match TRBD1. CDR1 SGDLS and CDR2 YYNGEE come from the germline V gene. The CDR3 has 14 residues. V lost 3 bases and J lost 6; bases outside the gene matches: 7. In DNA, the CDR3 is TGTGCCAGCAGCGCGATACAGGGGGGGCATGGCTACACCTTC. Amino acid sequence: CASSAIQGGHGYTF.

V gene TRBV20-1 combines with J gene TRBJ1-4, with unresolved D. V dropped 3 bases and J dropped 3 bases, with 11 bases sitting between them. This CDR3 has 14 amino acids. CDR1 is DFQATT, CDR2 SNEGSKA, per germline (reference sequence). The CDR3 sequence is CSASQVDANEKLFF. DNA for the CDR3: TGCAGTGCTAGTCAGGTTGATGCTAATGAAAAACTGTTTTTT.

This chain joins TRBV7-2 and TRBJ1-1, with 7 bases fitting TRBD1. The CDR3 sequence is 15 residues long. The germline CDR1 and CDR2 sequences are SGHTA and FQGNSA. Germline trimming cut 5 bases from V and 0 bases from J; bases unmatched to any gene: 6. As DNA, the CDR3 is TGTGCCAGCAGCCCCCTGACAGGGATGAACACTGAAGCTTTCTTT. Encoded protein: CASSPLTGMNTEAFF.

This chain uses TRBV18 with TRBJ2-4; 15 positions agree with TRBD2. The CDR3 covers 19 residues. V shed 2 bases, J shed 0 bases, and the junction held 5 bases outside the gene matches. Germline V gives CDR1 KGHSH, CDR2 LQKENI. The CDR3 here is CASSPAGLAGGLAKNIQYF. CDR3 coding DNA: TGTGCCAGCTCACCAGCGGGACTAGCGGGGGGATTAGCCAAAAACATTCAGTACTTC.